The 16 T cell receptor beta chains presented below share a single source sample, sequenced in a study of blood T cell repertoires in COVID-19. The repertoire was sequenced with immunoSEQ multiplex PCR; TCRdb's copy has only in-frame clones and lacks some. The sample comprises some 66,000 clones, 70% to 90% of which are singletons, and approximately 7% rests with the top ten. The sample comprised peripheral blood. These TCRs come from a man aged 45-65 years with active COVID-19.

This chain uses TRBV11-2 with TRBJ2-1; 9 bases align to TRBD1. Germline V gene data show CDR1 as SGHAT and CDR2 as FQNNGV. The CDR3 is 14 residues long. J was trimmed by 4 bases and V by 3 bases; bases with no gene match: 1. CDR3 sequence reads: CASSLGQGYNEQFF. The CDR3 nucleotides read TGTGCCAGCAGCTTGGGACAGGGTTACAATGAGCAGTTCTTC.

V gene TRBV13 combines with J gene TRBJ2-1, with 7 bases fitting TRBD1. Germline CDR1 reads PRHDT; CDR2 reads FYEKMQ (reference sequence). The CDR3 totals 17 residues. V lost 3 bases and J lost 6; bases outside the gene matches: 14. As DNA, the CDR3 is TGTGCCAGCAGCTTTATTCTGAATATGGGACAGAGCAATGAGCAGTTCTTC. It yields the protein CASSFILNMGQSNEQFF. The full variable domain, its missing parts supplied by reference TRBV13 and TRBJ2-1, is AAGVIQSPRHLIKEKRETATLKCYPIPRHDTVYWYQQGPGQDPQFLISFYEKMQSDKGSIPDRFSAQQFSDYHSELNMSSLELGDSALYFCASSFILNMGQSNEQFFGPGTRLTVL.

The chain recombines TRBV7-9 with TRBJ1-5; D gene uncertain. CDR1 is SEHNR and CDR2 is FQNEAQ in the germline V gene (reference sequence). Trimming took off 1 base at V and 4 bases at J, with 5 bases between the two ends. This CDR3 is built from 13 residues. As DNA, the CDR3 is TGTGCCAGCAGCTTAGGGCAGAATCAGCCCCAGCATTTT. Translated, it gives CASSLGQNQPQHF.

The gene calls are TRBV5-4 and TRBJ1-2, with a weak D call TRBD1 (6 bases). The germline V gene encodes CDR1 SGHNT and CDR2 YYREEE (reference sequence). This CDR3 is 14 amino acids long. Trimming took 2 bases from V and 3 from J, leaving 11 bases between them. The CDR3 sequence: CASSFPDSYYGYTF. The CDR3 DNA sequence: TGTGCCAGCAGCTTCCCGGACAGCTACTATGGCTACACCTTC.

J is TRBJ1-2 and V is TRBV11-2; D call uncertain. Germline lookup yields CDR1 SGHAT and CDR2 FQNNGV. This CDR3 has 13 residues. Trimming shortened V by 3 bases and J by 4 bases, and 9 bases separated the two germline ends. CDR3 sequence reads: CASSLEAGYGYTF. The CDR3 DNA reads TGTGCCAGCAGCTTGGAGGCAGGCTATGGCTACACCTTC. The full variable domain, its missing parts supplied by reference TRBV11-2 and TRBJ1-2, is EAGVAQSPRYKIIEKRQSVAFWCNPISGHATLYWYQQILGQGPKLLIQFQNNGVVDDSQLPKDRFSAERLKGVDSTLKIQPAKLEDSAVYLCASSLEAGYGYTFGSGTRLTVV.

The gene calls are TRBV25-1 and TRBJ1-6; no definite D call. This CDR3 is 14 amino acids long. Germline-derived CDR1 and CDR2 are MGHDK and SYGVNS. V was clipped by 4 bases and J by 6 bases, with 10 bases between them. The CDR3 DNA is TGTGCCAGCAGTGCGGAGCTGACTAATTCACCCCTCCACTTT. This sequence encodes CASSAELTNSPLHF.

A single count supports this clone. The genes are TRBV9 and TRBJ2-3; 9 positions agree with TRBD1. CDR3 length equals 16 residues. From germline, CDR1 is SGDLS and CDR2 YYNGEE. The trim removed 4 bases at V and 2 bases at J, leaving 8 bases unmatched. CDR3 nucleotide sequence: TGTGCCAGCAGCCTCCGACAGGGGGGTTACACAGATACGCAGTATTTT. Protein: CASSLRQGGYTDTQYF.

The chain joins TRBV6-6 to TRBJ1-5, with TRBD1 as a possible D gene (6 bases). The CDR3 length is 13 residues. CDR1 is MNHNY, CDR2 SVGAGI, per germline (reference sequence). With 6 bases removed from V and 3 bases from J, the gap between germline ends came to 9 bases. In DNA, the CDR3 is TGTGCCAGCAGACAGGGAAACAATCAGCCCCAGCATTTT. Its protein product is CASRQGNNQPQHF.

The V gene is TRBV19, the J gene TRBJ2-5, with 10 positions matching TRBD1. The CDR3 is made up of 16 amino acids. Germline V gene sequence: CDR1 LNHDA, CDR2 SQIVND (reference sequence). Trimming cost V 5 bases and J 5 bases; bases outside gene matches: 11. As DNA, the CDR3 is TGTGCCAGTAGTCTTGGGGGGACAGGGGCGAGGGAGACCCAGTACTTC. It yields the protein CASSLGGTGARETQYF.

The V gene is TRBV13, the J gene TRBJ1-6; a possible D gene is TRBD1 (6 bases). Trimming stripped 2 bases from V and 6 bases from J, with 23 bases between. The CDR3 spans 19 residues. Germline V gene data show CDR1 as PRHDT and CDR2 as FYEKMQ (reference sequence). The CDR3 sequence: CASSLRFRGAQFSNSPLHF. In nucleotides, the CDR3 is TGTGCCAGCAGCTTACGGTTCAGGGGCGCTCAATTTAGTAATTCACCCCTCCACTTT.

In DNA, the CDR3 is TGTGCCAGCAGTGAAGATCCAGCGGGAGTCATGGATGAGCAGTTCTTC. Its protein is CASSEDPAGVMDEQFF. The chain uses TRBV6-1 and TRBJ2-1, with TRBD2 matching 8 bases. V dropped 1 base and J dropped 8; count of bases not matched to a gene: 10. The CDR3 spans 16 residues. CDR1 is MNHNS and CDR2 is SASEGT in the germline V gene.

This clone has a handful of counts. The rearrangement uses TRBV11-3 and TRBJ2-2, with a weak D call TRBD2 (5 bases). The germline V and J ends were trimmed by 5 bases and 2 bases, with 12 bases remaining between them. This CDR3 is built from 15 residues. Looked up from germline, CDR1 is SGHNT and CDR2 is YENEEA. In nucleotides, the CDR3 is TGTGCCAGCAGCCCCGGGGAACTTAACACCGGGGAGCTGTTTTTT. Translated, it gives CASSPGELNTGELFF.

The V gene is TRBV10-3, the J gene TRBJ1-6; unclear D gene. CDR1 is ENHRY, CDR2 SYGVKD, per germline. This CDR3 region has 16 residues. Trimming took 0 bases from V and 9 from J, leaving 15 bases between them. The CDR3, as DNA: TGTGCCATCAGTGAGTCCCTACGGCAGGAGGGTTCACCCCTCCACTTT. Translating gives CAISESLRQEGSPLHF.

The V and J genes are TRBV6-6 and TRBJ2-2; D is perhaps TRBD1 (5 bases). The V gene lost 4 bases and the J gene lost 2 bases, with 8 bases spanning the gap. Germline lookup yields CDR1 MNHNY and CDR2 SVGAGI (reference sequence). The CDR3 extends over 14 amino acids. The CDR3 protein is CASSFQGNTGELFF. CDR3 nucleotides: TGTGCCAGCAGTTTCCAGGGAAACACCGGGGAGCTGTTTTTT.

V and J are TRBV2 and TRBJ2-7; 8 bases fit TRBD2. The CDR3 runs to 17 residues. Germline lookup yields CDR1 SNHLY and CDR2 FYNNEI. J was trimmed by 7 bases and V by 5 bases; bases with no gene match: 19. As DNA, the CDR3 is TGTGCCAGCAGTAAACGACTAGCGAGATTGACTTGGGGAGAGCAGTACGTC. Its translation is CASSKRLARLTWGEQYV.

The rearrangement links TRBV2 to TRBJ2-6; 9 bases are a match to TRBD2. The CDR3 runs 17 residues. V lost 5 bases, J lost 0 bases, and 5 bases stayed unmatched. Germline V lookup: CDR1 SNHLY, CDR2 FYNNEI. The chain's CDR3 is CASSSLAGVSGANVLTF. For the CDR3, the DNA is TGTGCCAGCAGTAGTTTAGCGGGAGTCTCTGGGGCCAACGTCCTGACTTTC.